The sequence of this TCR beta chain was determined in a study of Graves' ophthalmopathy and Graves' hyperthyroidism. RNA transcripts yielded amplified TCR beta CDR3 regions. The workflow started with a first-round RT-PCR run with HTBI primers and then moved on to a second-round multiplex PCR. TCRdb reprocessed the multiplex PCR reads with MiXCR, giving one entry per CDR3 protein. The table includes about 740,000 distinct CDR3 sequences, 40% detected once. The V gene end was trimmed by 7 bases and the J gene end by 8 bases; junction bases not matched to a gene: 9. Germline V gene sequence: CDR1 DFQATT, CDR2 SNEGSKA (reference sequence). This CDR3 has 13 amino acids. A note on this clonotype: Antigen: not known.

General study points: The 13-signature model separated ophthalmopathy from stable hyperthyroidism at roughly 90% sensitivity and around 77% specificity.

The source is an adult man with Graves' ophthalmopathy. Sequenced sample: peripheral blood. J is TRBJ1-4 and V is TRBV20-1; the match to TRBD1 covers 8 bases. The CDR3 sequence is CSVQDRAKEKLFF. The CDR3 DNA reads TGCAGTGTCCAGGACAGGGCCAAAGAAAAACTGTTTTTT.